This TCR beta chain was recovered during a study of T cell repertoires in cytomegalovirus infection. TCRdb re-derived calls from the reads in MiXCR, one entry per CDR3 protein. Here the sample spans 200,000 to 250,000 distinct CDR3 sequences, 20% to 25% being singletons. V lost 5 bases to trimming and J lost 12 bases, with 14 bases between them. The CDR3 runs 12 residues. Germline V gene sequence: CDR1 MGHDK, CDR2 SYGVNS. The sequence was obtained from a human donor in good health (CMV status not recorded). Some clones in this sample may be carry-over from other donors' samples. Input material: CD8+ T cells from PBMCs. This chain links TRBV25-1 with TRBJ2-1, with a possible D match to TRBD2 (6 bases). The DNA of the CDR3 is TGTGCCAGCAGTCCGGGAGCTGGCGTGCAGTTCTTC. Its protein product is CASSPGAGVQFF.